This T cell receptor (beta chain) was retrieved from a study of Ad26.COV2.S vaccination and SARS-CoV-2 variants. Whole-study results and caveats: Similar non-spike TCR breadth was observed in recipients of vaccine and of placebo.

Profiled with immunoSEQ multiplex PCR; TCRdb holds only in-frame clones, not every one. Seen here are roughly 700,000 clones, roughly 90% observed once, and the top ten hold about 1.5%. Treatment: approximately 18 received Ad26.COV2.S at low or high dose, single or two shots; several received placebo; per-sample allocation not given. On day 63 after the first injection, vaccine and placebo recipients gave samples. The germline V and J ends were trimmed by 2 bases and 2 bases, with 11 bases remaining between them. The germline gives CDR1 MNHNY, CDR2 SVGAGI (reference sequence). CDR3 length: 15 amino acids. About this clone: Its specificity is unknown.

The chain is built from TRBV6-6 and TRBJ2-3; D is uncertain. The material sequenced was peripheral blood, taken in a trial of Ad26.COV2.S vaccine versus placebo. The source of this sequence is a person aged 18 to 59 who received the Ad26.COV2.S COVID-19 vaccine or a placebo. The chain's CDR3 is CASSYQPTTTDTQYF. The CDR3 nucleotides read TGTGCCAGCAGTTACCAGCCGACAACCACAGATACGCAGTATTTT.